Listed here are 5 T cell receptor beta chains from one sample, sequenced in a study of T cell responses to AZD1222 COVID-19 vaccine. The table came from immunoSEQ multiplex PCR; TCRdb's copy has only in-frame clones and leaves some out. The table has tens of thousands of clones, 87% seen once. Specimen: peripheral blood, collected on day 0 of AZD1222 vaccination. These TCRs come from an adult in good health.

The rearrangement links TRBV7-3 to TRBJ2-1; 7 bases match TRBD1. The CDR3 totals 14 residues. J lost 5 bases, V lost 5 bases, and 6 bases had no gene match. Germline loops: CDR1 SGHTA, CDR2 FQGTGA. The CDR3 coding sequence is TGTGCCAGCAGCGCCTCGGGACAGAACAATGAGCAGTTCTTC. Its translation: CASSASGQNNEQFF.

The J gene is TRBJ1-1, the V gene TRBV5-1; D perhaps matches TRBD1 (5 bases). The CDR3 is 13 amino acids. V was trimmed by 4 bases and J by 4 bases, leaving 11 bases between them. Germline lookup yields CDR1 SGHRS and CDR2 YFSETQ. The CDR3 protein is CASSGREGTEAFF. The CDR3 region has the DNA TGCGCCAGCAGCGGCAGGGAAGGCACTGAAGCTTTCTTT.

This clone has a single count. The genes are TRBV19 and TRBJ2-5; TRBD1 might be the D (7 bases). With 5 bases removed from V and 4 bases from J, the gap between germline ends came to 11 bases. The germline CDR1 and CDR2 sequences are LNHDA and SQIVND (reference sequence). The CDR3 runs to 13 residues. CDR3 protein: CASSRQGGETQYF. In DNA, the CDR3 is TGTGCCAGTAGTCGGCAGGGGGGAGAGACCCAGTACTTC.

CDR3 DNA: TGTGCCAGTAGTACGGATGACGGCTACTCTGGAAACACCATATATTTT. Amino acids: CASSTDDGYSGNTIYF. J is TRBJ1-3 and V is TRBV19; no firm D call. Looked up from germline, CDR1 is LNHDA and CDR2 is SQIVND (reference sequence). This CDR3 has 16 amino acids. V was trimmed by 4 bases and J by 0 bases, leaving 13 bases between them.

CDR3 nucleotides: TGTGCCAGCAGCTCGGACAGGGTGGCTGGCTACACCTTC. Protein sequence: CASSSDRVAGYTF. The V call is TRBV11-2, the J call TRBJ1-2; 8 bases are a match to TRBD1. Trimming removed 4 bases from V and 7 bases from J; junction bases left unmatched: 5. From germline, CDR1 is SGHAT and CDR2 FQNNGV. The CDR3 contains 13 residues.